The 13 T cell receptor beta chains presented below share a single source sample, sequenced in a study of cytomegalovirus exposure and HLA in healthy donors. Primers: 60 Vbeta forward and 13 Jbeta reverse. Assay used: immunoSEQ multiplex PCR; TCRdb lists only in-frame clones, some missing. The sample lists 95,000 to 150,000 clones, around 77% occurring once. The sample was PBMCs. Receptor source: a human donor in good health.

The V and J genes are TRBV9 and TRBJ2-3; 9 positions agree with TRBD2. CDR1 is SGDLS and CDR2 is YYNGEE in the germline V gene. Germline trimming cut 0 bases from V and 2 bases from J; bases unmatched to any gene: 1. This CDR3 contains 15 residues. The CDR3 coding sequence is TGTGCCAGCAGCGTAGTAGCGGGGGTCACAGATACGCAGTATTTT. Translation: CASSVVAGVTDTQYF. Together with reference TRBV9 and TRBJ2-3, the CDR3 gives the full variable domain: DSGVTQTPKHLITATGQRVTLRCSPRSGDLSVYWYQQSLDQGLQFLIQYYNGEERAKGNILERFSAQQFPDLHSELNLSSLELGDSALYFCASSVVAGVTDTQYFGPGTRLTVL.

This rearrangement joins TRBV7-9 to TRBJ2-5; the match to TRBD2 covers 10 bases. CDR1 is SEHNR, CDR2 FQNEAQ, per germline (reference sequence). With 1 base clipped from V and 4 bases from J, the junction kept 0 bases outside the gene matches. CDR3 length: 14 amino acids. This CDR3 is CASSLGTSGETQYF. The CDR3 DNA is TGTGCCAGCAGCTTAGGGACTAGCGGAGAGACCCAGTACTTC.

This clone has just a few counts. The gene calls are TRBV5-1 and TRBJ2-7, with D possibly matching TRBD2 (5 bases). Trimming took off 0 bases at V and 0 bases at J, with 10 bases between the two ends. The CDR3 consists of 15 residues. Germline CDR1 reads SGHRS; CDR2 reads YFSETQ. The CDR3: CASSLDGLSSYEQYF. CDR3 DNA: TGCGCCAGCAGCTTGGACGGACTCAGCTCCTACGAGCAGTACTTC.

V usage is TRBV5-1 and J usage is TRBJ2-6; possible D gene TRBD1, 6 bases. The CDR3 extends over 16 amino acids. The ends were cut back, 3 bases at V and 2 bases at J, with 12 bases in the middle. Germline CDR1 reads SGHRS; CDR2 reads YFSETQ. Here the CDR3 reads CASSYPGTTGANVLTF. Here the CDR3 DNA reads TGCGCCAGCAGCTACCCCGGGACAACTGGGGCCAACGTCCTGACTTTC.

The genes are TRBV2 and TRBJ2-7; 8 nucleotides agree with TRBD1. The germline CDR1 and CDR2 sequences are SNHLY and FYNNEI. V shed 4 bases and J 3 bases; nucleotides not matched to a gene: 5. CDR3 length: 14 residues. The CDR3 DNA reads TGTGCCAGCAGTGGGCAGGGGGCGGTCTACGAGCAGTACTTC. As protein: CASSGQGAVYEQYF.

This rearrangement joins TRBV27 to TRBJ2-7, with 11 bases matching TRBD1. With 6 bases clipped from V and 6 bases from J, the junction kept 4 bases outside the gene matches. This CDR3 comprises 13 residues. The germline CDR1 and CDR2 sequences are MNHEY and SMNVEV (reference sequence). CDR3 loop: CASRRTGGGEQYF. The CDR3 nucleotides are TGTGCCAGCAGACGGACAGGGGGCGGCGAGCAGTACTTC.

V usage is TRBV5-8 and J usage is TRBJ2-5, with 8 nucleotides matching TRBD2. V trimming: 0 bases; J trimming: 1 base; junction bases outside the gene matches: 5. Germline V lookup: CDR1 SGHTS, CDR2 YDEGEE. The CDR3 is 16 residues long. CDR3 residues: CASSLALTSGQETQYF. As DNA, the CDR3 is TGTGCCAGCAGCTTGGCCTTAACTAGCGGCCAAGAGACCCAGTACTTC.

This rearrangement joins TRBV7-8 to TRBJ2-3, with 11 nucleotides matching TRBD2. This CDR3 has 16 amino acids. Germline assignment: CDR1 SGHVS and CDR2 FQNEAQ. After removal of 5 bases from V and 2 bases from J, the junction contained 6 bases not matched to a gene. As DNA, the CDR3 is TGTGCCAGCAGCCCCTTTAGCGGGAGGGCCACAGATACGCAGTATTTT. It yields the protein CASSPFSGRATDTQYF.

The chain has TRBV6-4 and TRBJ1-2, with D hard to call. CDR3 length: 13 amino acids. Germline CDR1 MRHNA, CDR2 SNTAGT. The V and J ends lost 6 bases and 4 bases respectively, with 12 bases between them. The CDR3 DNA reads TGTGCCAGCAGCGCAACCGCGGGCTATGGCTACACCTTC. Protein sequence: CASSATAGYGYTF.

The V gene is TRBV28, the J gene TRBJ1-2, with 9 positions matching TRBD1. With 5 bases clipped from V and 11 bases from J, the junction kept 9 bases outside the gene matches. The CDR3 length is 13 residues. CDR1 MDHEN and CDR2 SYDVKM come from the germline V gene. The DNA of the CDR3 is TGTGCCAGCAGTCTAGGACAGGGGATAGAATACACCTTC. Protein sequence: CASSLGQGIEYTF.

The chain joins TRBV7-3 to TRBJ2-6; tentatively, D is TRBD2 (5 bases). The CDR3 is 17 amino acids. Germline-derived CDR1 and CDR2 are SGHTA and FQGTGA. V lost 5 bases to trimming and J lost 0 bases, with 14 bases between them. This chain's CDR3 is CASSPTPAGSGANVLTF. The CDR3 DNA reads as TGTGCCAGCAGCCCGACTCCCGCGGGCTCTGGGGCCAACGTCCTGACTTTC.

The V call is TRBV5-1, the J call TRBJ2-1, with 10 bases aligning to TRBD2. The germline V gene has CDR1 SGHRS and CDR2 YFSETQ. Trimming removed 0 bases from V and 10 bases from J; junction bases left unmatched: 10. CDR3 length: 16 residues. The chain's CDR3 is CASSLESSGSGVEQFF. The DNA of the CDR3 is TGCGCCAGCAGCTTGGAGTCTAGCGGGAGTGGTGTGGAGCAGTTCTTC.

The chain employs TRBV7-9 and TRBJ2-1, with 7 bases fitting TRBD1. CDR3 size: 14 residues. Per germline, CDR1 SEHNR and CDR2 FQNEAQ (reference sequence). V shed 5 bases and J 4 bases; nucleotides not matched to a gene: 5. CDR3 loop: CASSADREYNEQFF. The DNA for the CDR3 is TGTGCCAGCAGCGCCGACAGGGAGTACAATGAGCAGTTCTTC.